The rows below give T cell receptor beta chains drawn from one sample of a study of vaccination effects on CD4 cells after COVID-19. Their antigens are not known. Some clones are missing from TCRdb's copy, which holds only in-frame ones; the method was immunoSEQ multiplex PCR. The sample consists of tens of thousands of clones, 65% to 85% of them appearing once. The source was CD4+ T cells from PBMCs cultured without peptide, collected before COVID-19 vaccination. These receptors were collected from a human donor who received a COVID-19 vaccine. Each CDR3 is given with its conserved first and last residue. A D gene is named only where the DNA matches it firmly. Only some rows state a clone size, as once, few, many or a class for expanded clones.

TRBD1,TRBJ2-1,13,TRBV6-5,.,CASRALDRGRQFF,TGTGCCAGCAGGGCGCTAGACAGGGGGCGGCAGTTCTTC
.,TRBJ2-7,13,TRBV3-1/TRBV3-2,few,CASSQAWSYEQYF,TGTGCCAGCAGCCAAGCTTGGTCCTACGAGCAGTACTTC
.,TRBJ1-2,14,TRBV5-1,.,CASSLHSVNYGYTF,TGCGCCAGCAGCTTGCACAGTGTTAACTATGGCTACACCTTC
.,TRBJ1-1,12,TRBV30,.,CAWRVGRVDAFF,TGTGCCTGGAGGGTAGGGCGGGTAGACGCTTTCTTT
.,TRBJ2-7,13,TRBV5-1,.,CASRSTRPWEQYF,TGCGCCAGCAGATCCACTAGACCCTGGGAGCAGTACTTC
TRBD1,TRBJ1-1,14,TRBV6-5,.,CASSSRTGGSEAFF,TGTGCCAGCAGTTCCCGGACAGGGGGTTCTGAAGCTTTCTTT
.,TRBJ1-2,16,TRBV6-1,.,CASSEAVREWGYGYTF,TGTGCCAGCAGTGAAGCGGTTCGAGAGTGGGGCTATGGCTACACCTTC
TRBD1,TRBJ2-1,16,TRBV10-3,.,CAITASGQGNYNEQFF,TGTGCCATCACCGCCTCGGGACAGGGAAACTACAATGAGCAGTTCTTC
TRBD1,TRBJ1-2,13,TRBV30,.,CAWRETGHYGYTF,TGTGCCTGGAGGGAGACAGGGCACTATGGCTACACCTTC
.,TRBJ1-4,16,TRBV25-1,.,CASSDSWTSGDEKLFF,TGTGCCAGCAGTGATTCTTGGACGAGCGGGGATGAAAAACTGTTTTTT
.,TRBJ2-2,13,TRBV7-3,.,CASSLSNTGELFF,TGTGCCAGCAGCTTAAGTAACACCGGGGAGCTGTTTTTT
TRBD1,TRBJ1-5,17,TRBV4-1,.,CASSEGTALNSNQPQHF,TGCGCCAGCAGCGAAGGGACAGCCCTAAATAGCAATCAGCCCCAGCATTTT
.,TRBJ2-1,15,TRBV4-1,.,CASSKTGTNYNEQFF,TGCGCCAGCAGCAAGACCGGGACAAACTACAATGAGCAGTTCTTC
TRBD1,TRBJ2-2,13,TRBV7-6,.,CASSLNRGRELFF,TGTGCCAGCAGCTTGAACAGGGGCCGGGAGCTGTTTTTT
TRBD1,TRBJ1-4,16,TRBV27,once,CASSRTPGQVGEKLFF,TGTGCCAGCAGTCGAACCCCCGGACAGGTCGGCGAAAAACTGTTTTTT
.,TRBJ2-7,14,TRBV4-2,.,CASSQPQGGYEQYF,TGTGCCAGCAGCCAACCTCAGGGGGGCTACGAGCAGTACTTC
TRBD2,TRBJ2-3,15,TRBV5-4,.,CASSVTSGGTDTQYF,TGTGCCAGCAGCGTTACTAGCGGGGGGACAGATACGCAGTATTTT
.,TRBJ1-4,14,TRBV7-9,.,CASSFGGGFEKLFF,TGTGCCAGCAGCTTCGGAGGAGGATTTGAAAAACTGTTTTTT
.,TRBJ2-2,14,TRBV11-3,few,CASRGGASTGELFF,TGTGCCAGCAGGGGCGGGGCTAGCACCGGGGAGCTGTTTTTT
TRBD1,TRBJ2-4,14,TRBV7-2,few,CASSPRDRGVIQYF,TGTGCCAGCAGCCCCCGGGACAGGGGTGTTATTCAGTACTTC
.,TRBJ2-5,14,TRBV28,.,CASSSTWTGTQPYF,TGTGCCAGCAGCTCCACATGGACGGGGACCCAGCCGTACTTC
.,TRBJ1-3,14,TRBV5-3,medium-sized,CARSLKNSGNTIYF,TGTGCCAGAAGCTTAAAGAACTCTGGAAACACCATATATTTT
.,TRBJ2-7,12,TRBV2,.,CASTGLNYEQYF,TGTGCCAGCACGGGACTGAATTACGAGCAGTACTTC
.,TRBJ1-5,16,TRBV5-5,.,CASSLTGWESNQPQHF,TGTGCCAGCAGCTTGACAGGGTGGGAGAGCAATCAGCCCCAGCATTTT
.,TRBJ1-5,15,TRBV28,few,CASTPGGGAWQPQHF,TGTGCCAGCACCCCGGGAGGAGGGGCATGGCAGCCCCAGCATTTT
.,TRBJ2-3,15,TRBV28,.,CASSLPPGRPDTQYF,TGTGCCAGCAGCCTACCCCCGGGCAGGCCAGATACGCAGTATTTT
.,TRBJ2-2,13,TRBV30,few,CAWSKGDTGELFF,TGTGCCTGGAGCAAAGGGGACACCGGGGAGCTGTTTTTT
.,TRBJ1-1,13,TRBV7-8,.,CASSLLRNTEAFF,TGTGCCAGCAGCTTACTCAGGAACACTGAAGCTTTCTTT
.,TRBJ1-2,15,TRBV5-6,.,CASSLEQEGDYGYTF,TGTGCCAGCAGCTTGGAACAGGAGGGGGACTATGGCTACACCTTC
.,TRBJ1-6,14,TRBV30,.,CAWSHNSRNSPLHF,TGTGCCTGGAGTCATAACAGTCGGAATTCACCCCTCCACTTT
TRBD2,TRBJ2-7,16,TRBV19,.,CASTDSHTSGSYEQYF,TGTGCCAGTACCGATAGTCATACTAGCGGGTCCTACGAGCAGTACTTC
.,TRBJ2-1,13,TRBV7-9,.,CASSLGFYNEQFF,TGTGCCAGCAGCTTAGGGTTCTACAATGAGCAGTTCTTC
.,TRBJ2-7,14,TRBV19,.,CASSIRDKTYEQYF,TGTGCCAGTAGCATCCGGGACAAGACCTACGAGCAGTACTTC
TRBD1,TRBJ1-2,15,TRBV3-1/TRBV3-2,few,CASSKTGVRSYGYTF,TGTGCCAGCAGCAAAACAGGGGTGAGGAGCTATGGCTACACCTTC
.,TRBJ1-5,13,TRBV5-5,.,CASSLEGYQPQHF,TGTGCCAGCAGCTTGGAAGGGTATCAGCCCCAGCATTTT
.,TRBJ1-2,13,TRBV5-6,.,CASSSPGTGGYTF,TGTGCCAGCAGCTCACCCGGGACGGGGGGCTACACCTTC
.,TRBJ2-1,13,TRBV28,.,CASSWGSTREQFF,TGTGCCAGCAGTTGGGGCTCCACCCGTGAGCAGTTCTTC
TRBD1,TRBJ1-2,15,TRBV6-2/TRBV6-3,.,CASSYLLTGNYGYTF,TGTGCCAGCAGTTACCTGCTGACAGGGAACTATGGCTACACCTTC